This T cell receptor beta chain derives from a study of T cells in Graves' hyperthyroidism and ophthalmopathy. Regarding the study as a whole: Most clonotypes expanded in thyroid above 0.001 were likewise present in blood.

Graves' hyperthyroidism qualified as stable when ophthalmopathy did not progress within 18 months. Uncontrolled infections, other autoimmune diseases, pregnancy or lactation led to exclusion of patients. The V gene lost 4 bases and the J gene lost 6 bases, with 21 bases spanning the gap. This CDR3 is built from 16 residues. Per the germline V gene, CDR1 is SNHLY and CDR2 is FYNNEI. This clonotype was detected many times. Its antigen remains unidentified. Using RNA transcripts as the source, TCR beta CDR3 regions were amplified. In the first-round RT-PCR of the TCR CDR3, the HTBI primer set was used. TCRdb called the multiplex PCR reads again in MiXCR, with one record for every CDR3 protein. Of more than 600,000 distinct CDR3 sequences listed, 16% are singletons.

What was sequenced was blood. This sequence joins TRBV2 and TRBJ2-5; D may be TRBD2 (5 bases). This clonotype originated in a man aged 18 to 29 with Graves' hyperthyroidism. The CDR3 spells CASSGRGGGRRQTQYF. The CDR3 coding sequence is TGTGCCAGCAGTGGCCGCGGAGGCGGGCGGCGACAGACCCAGTACTTC. The full variable domain, in which reference TRBV2 and TRBJ2-5 provide the parts outside the CDR3, is EPEVTQTPSHQVTQMGQEVILRCVPISNHLYFYWYRQILGQKVEFLVSFYNNEISEKSEIFDDQFSVERPDGSNFTLKIRSTKLEDSAMYFCASSGRGGGRRQTQYFGPGTRLLVL.